This TCR beta chain was found in a study of spatial heterogeneity in lung cancer. General study results and limits: Expanded alpha and beta TCR counts within tumors tracked tumor mutation counts.

Time point of the sample: sample taken at primary tumor resection. This clonotype was seen only a few times. The antigen remains unidentified. CDR1 is MNHNS, CDR2 SASEGT, per germline. Trimming took 2 bases from V and 8 from J, leaving 19 bases between them. CDR3 size: 17 residues. Individually, TCR cDNA molecules were each labelled with a unique molecular identifier. A single record per CDR3 protein comes from TCRdb applying MiXCR to the 5' RACE reads. The sample consists of 7,000 to 8,000 distinct CDR3 sequences, 6% to 9% of them appearing once. The TCR originated in a male donor with early-stage non-small cell lung cancer. The sample in question was lung tumor tissue, obtained at surgery. J is TRBJ1-6 and V is TRBV6-1; a possible D gene is TRBD1 (5 bases). The CDR3 region has the DNA TGTGCCAGCAGTGAAATCCCGTACCGGGGCTCGGATTCACCCCTCCACTTT. Amino acid sequence: CASSEIPYRGSDSPLHF.